This TCR beta chain emerged from a study of blood T cells in healthy people across ages. Comments on this clonotype: A read error may account for a junction end that differs from germline.

A second PCR, run for about 7 to 11 cycles, used a sample-barcoded 5' primer plus a J-beta primer mix. TCRdb passed the 5' RACE reads through MiXCR, listing each CDR3 protein once. The data hold approximately 830,000 distinct CDR3 sequences, with around 62% observed a single time. Per the germline V gene, CDR1 is SGHVS and CDR2 is FNYEAQ. The CDR3 runs 16 residues. Sequencing used blood. The chain joins TRBV7-6 to TRBJ2-7; 9 positions match TRBD2. The receptor comes from a man aged 25 to 40 in good health. In DNA form, the CDR3 reads TGTGTCAGCAGCTTTTCAGTAGCGGGGGTCTCCTACGAGCAGTACTTC. The encoded protein is CVSSFSVAGVSYEQYF.